This T cell receptor (beta chain) was identified in a study of T cell responses to AZD1222 COVID-19 vaccine. The method was immunoSEQ multiplex PCR; TCRdb's version includes in-frame clones alone and lacks a portion of them. The sample lists roughly 150,000 clones, roughly 90% occurring once. This clone showed up just a few times. This CDR3 is 13 amino acids long. Trimming removed 4 bases from V and 6 bases from J, with 12 bases in between. The V gene's germline CDR1 is MNHEY and CDR2 SMNVEV (reference sequence). Specimen: peripheral blood, collected on day 0 of AZD1222 vaccination. The clonotype comes from an adult in good health. V gene TRBV27 combines with J gene TRBJ1-2, with D perhaps matching TRBD1 (5 bases). The CDR3 nucleotides read TGTGCCAGCAGTTCGTTACAGGCCAATGGCTACACCTTC. Translation: CASSSLQANGYTF.